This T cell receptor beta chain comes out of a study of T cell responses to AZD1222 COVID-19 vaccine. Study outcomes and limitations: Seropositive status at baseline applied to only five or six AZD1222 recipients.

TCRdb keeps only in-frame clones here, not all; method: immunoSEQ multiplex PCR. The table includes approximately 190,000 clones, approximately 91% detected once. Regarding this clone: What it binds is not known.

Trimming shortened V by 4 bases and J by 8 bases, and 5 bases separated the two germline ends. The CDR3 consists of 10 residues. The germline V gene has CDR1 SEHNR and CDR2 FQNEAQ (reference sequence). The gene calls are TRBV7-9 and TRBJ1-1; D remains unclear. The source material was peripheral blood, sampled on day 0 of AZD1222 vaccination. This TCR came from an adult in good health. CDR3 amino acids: CASSSREAFF. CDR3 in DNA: TGTGCCAGCAGCTCCAGGGAAGCTTTCTTT.